This T cell receptor (beta chain) emerged from a study of cytomegalovirus exposure and HLA in healthy donors. The PCR employed 60 Vbeta primers together with 13 Jbeta primers. Here immunoSEQ multiplex PCR was the method, and the copy in TCRdb shows in-frame clones only, minus some. The ten most abundant clones cover more than 0.95% of a sample with about 200,000 clones. This TCR derives from a girl under 10 years old in good health and CMV-seropositive. The material sequenced was PBMCs.

Here the CDR3 reads CASGFTREGKSGELFF. CDR3 nucleotide sequence: TGTGCTAGTGGCTTCACCCGGGAGGGGAAGTCCGGGGAGCTGTTTTTT. The chain recombines TRBV12-5 with TRBJ2-2; 8 bases line up with TRBD2. This CDR3 comprises 16 residues. V was pared by 6 bases and J by 6 bases, with 12 bases of the junction left unmatched. Germline CDR1 and CDR2: LGHNT and FRNRAP.